The present T cell receptor beta chain was sequenced within a study of siplizumab effects on memory and regulatory T cells. Broader study findings: Only a minor fraction of alloreactive clones mapped to unstimulated subsets. Apparently key alloresponse contributors, naive T cells also seemed more diverse than memory cells. Naive or memory phenotype was unassignable for roughly 80-96% of proliferating CD4+ or CD8+ clones.

Unmatched junction bases numbered 6, after V lost 4 bases and J lost 4 bases. This CDR3 has 15 amino acids. Germline values: CDR1 SGHRS, CDR2 YFSETQ. In regard to this clone: Antigen unknown.

Using immunoSEQ multiplex PCR, the repertoire was profiled, and TCRdb retains in-frame clones only, with some absent. Of 85,000 to 130,000 clones detected, about 91% appear once; the ten largest clones hold 0.55% to 0.85%. The rearrangement uses TRBV5-1 and TRBJ2-5; 11 nucleotides line up with TRBD1. The origin of this receptor is a human donor in good health. Sequencing was done on a sample of Tregs sorted from blood. CDR3 nucleotides: TGCGCCAGCAGCGTGGACAGGGGGCAGGGAGAGACCCAGTACTTC. Protein: CASSVDRGQGETQYF.